This T cell receptor beta chain came from a study of blood T cell repertoires in COVID-19. Study overall: The samples span acute and convalescent COVID-19 from the United States, Italy and Spain. The cDNA or gDNA used as material had been derived from T cells, B-cell-depleted T cells, or PBMCs.

Authors' processing steps: Amplification from reference gene primers served as the basis for estimated nucleated cell counts. Only in-frame clones appear in the TCRdb table, and some are missing; sequencing was by immunoSEQ multiplex PCR. The V and J calls and clone size are taken from that table; D and trimming were inferred from the DNA. The table includes 120,000 or so clones, 80% to 85% detected once. V lost 2 bases, J lost 4 bases, and 10 bases lay in between. This CDR3 region has 14 residues. Looked up from germline, CDR1 is LGHDT and CDR2 is YNNKEL (reference sequence). The sequence came from a woman aged 50 to 60 with acute or convalescent COVID-19. The sequenced sample consisted of peripheral blood. The chain carries TRBV3-1 (or the pseudogene TRBV3-2) and TRBJ2-3; no definite D call. CDR3 residues: CASSQRSGADTQYF. CDR3 DNA: TGTGCCAGCAGCCAAAGATCAGGCGCAGATACGCAGTATTTT.